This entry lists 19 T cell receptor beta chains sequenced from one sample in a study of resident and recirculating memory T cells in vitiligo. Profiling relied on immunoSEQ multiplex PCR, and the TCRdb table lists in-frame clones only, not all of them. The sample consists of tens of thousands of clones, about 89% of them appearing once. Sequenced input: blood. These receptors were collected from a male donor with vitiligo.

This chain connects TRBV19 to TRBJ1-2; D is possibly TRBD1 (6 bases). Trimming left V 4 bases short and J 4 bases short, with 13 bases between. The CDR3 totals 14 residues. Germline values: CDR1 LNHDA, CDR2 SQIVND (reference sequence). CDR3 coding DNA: TGTGCCAGTAGTAGAGACAGGTTACGCTATGGCTACACCTTC. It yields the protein CASSRDRLRYGYTF.

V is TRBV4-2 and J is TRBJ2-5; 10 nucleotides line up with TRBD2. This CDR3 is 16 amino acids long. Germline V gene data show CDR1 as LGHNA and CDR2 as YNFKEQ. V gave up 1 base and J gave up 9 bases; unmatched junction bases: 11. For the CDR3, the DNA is TGTGCCAGCAGCCAAGCAGAGACTAGCGGGCCCATGGCCCAGTACTTC. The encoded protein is CASSQAETSGPMAQYF.

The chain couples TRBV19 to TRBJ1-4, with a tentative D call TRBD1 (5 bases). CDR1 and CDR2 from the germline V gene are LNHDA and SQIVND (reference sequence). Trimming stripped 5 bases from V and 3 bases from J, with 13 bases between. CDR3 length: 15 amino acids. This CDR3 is CASSLSGGPNEKLFF. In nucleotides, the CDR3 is TGTGCCAGTAGTCTATCGGGGGGACCTAATGAAAAACTGTTTTTT.

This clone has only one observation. The CDR3 bases are TGTGCCAGCAGCGGACGGACAGGGAACTATGGCTACACCTTC. Translation gives CASSGRTGNYGYTF. The chain combines TRBV7-2 with TRBJ1-2; 8 bases align to TRBD1. The CDR3 is 14 amino acids. Trimming removed 5 bases from V and 2 bases from J; junction bases left unmatched: 4. Germline V gives CDR1 SGHTA, CDR2 FQGNSA.

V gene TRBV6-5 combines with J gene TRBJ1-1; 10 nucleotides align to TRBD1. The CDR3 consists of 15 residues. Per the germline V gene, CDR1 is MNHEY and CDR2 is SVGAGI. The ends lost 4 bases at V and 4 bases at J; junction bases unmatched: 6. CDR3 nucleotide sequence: TGTGCCAGCAGTTGGACCGGGACAGGGGCCACTGAAGCTTTCTTT. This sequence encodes CASSWTGTGATEAFF.

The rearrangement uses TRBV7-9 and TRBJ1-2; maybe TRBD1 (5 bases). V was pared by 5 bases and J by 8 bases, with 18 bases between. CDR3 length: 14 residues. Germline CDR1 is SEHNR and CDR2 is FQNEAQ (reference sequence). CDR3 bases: TGTGCCAGCAGCGCCGCGGGGGAGGGTCGCGGCTACACCTTC. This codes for CASSAAGEGRGYTF. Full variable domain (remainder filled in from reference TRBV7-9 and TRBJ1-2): DTGVSQNPRHKITKRGQNVTFRCDPISEHNRLYWYRQTLGQGPEFLTYFQNEAQLEKSRLLSDRFSAERPKGSFSTLEIQRTEQGDSAMYLCASSAAGEGRGYTFGSGTRLTVV.

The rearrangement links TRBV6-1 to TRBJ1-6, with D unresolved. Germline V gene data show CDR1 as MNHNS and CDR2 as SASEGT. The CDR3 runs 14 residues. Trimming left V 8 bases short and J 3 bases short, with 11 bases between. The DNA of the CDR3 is TGTGCCAGCTTGAGGGATTTCTATAATTCACCCCTCCACTTT. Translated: CASLRDFYNSPLHF.

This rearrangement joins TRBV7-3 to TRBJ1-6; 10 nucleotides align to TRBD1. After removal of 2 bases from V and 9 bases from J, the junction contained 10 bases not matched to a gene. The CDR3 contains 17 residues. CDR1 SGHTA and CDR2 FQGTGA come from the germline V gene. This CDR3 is CASSLGPGQGLGSPLHF. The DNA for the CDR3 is TGTGCCAGCAGCTTAGGCCCGGGACAGGGGTTGGGTTCACCCCTCCACTTT.

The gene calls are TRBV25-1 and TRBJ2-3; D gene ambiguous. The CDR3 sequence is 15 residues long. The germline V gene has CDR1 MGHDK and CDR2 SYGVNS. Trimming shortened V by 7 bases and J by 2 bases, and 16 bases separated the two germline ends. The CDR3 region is CASTQVVGNTDTQYF. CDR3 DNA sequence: TGTGCCAGCACCCAGGTGGTGGGTAACACAGATACGCAGTATTTT.

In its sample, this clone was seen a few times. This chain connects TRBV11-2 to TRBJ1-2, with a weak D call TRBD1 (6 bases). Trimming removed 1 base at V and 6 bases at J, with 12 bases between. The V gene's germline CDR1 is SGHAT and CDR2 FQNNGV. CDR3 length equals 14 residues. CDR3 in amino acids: CASSLGQVFDGYTF. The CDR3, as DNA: TGTGCCAGCAGCTTAGGACAGGTTTTCGATGGCTACACCTTC.

The CDR3 loop is CASSQEGGAGANVLTF. The CDR3, as DNA: TGTGCCAGCAGCCAAGAGGGGGGGGCTGGGGCCAACGTCCTGACTTTC. The V gene is TRBV4-2, the J gene TRBJ2-6; 7 nucleotides agree with TRBD2. The CDR3 sequence is 16 residues long. V dropped 0 bases and J dropped 2; count of bases not matched to a gene: 1. Per germline, CDR1 LGHNA and CDR2 YNFKEQ.

CDR3 protein: CASSYQGDEQYF. CDR3 DNA: TGTGCCAGCAGCTACCAGGGGGACGAGCAGTACTTC. The rearrangement joins TRBV7-2 to TRBJ2-7, with 7 bases lining up with TRBD1. Germline V lookup: CDR1 SGHTA, CDR2 FQGNSA. V shed 4 bases and J 5 bases; nucleotides not matched to a gene: 2. The CDR3 sequence is 12 residues long.

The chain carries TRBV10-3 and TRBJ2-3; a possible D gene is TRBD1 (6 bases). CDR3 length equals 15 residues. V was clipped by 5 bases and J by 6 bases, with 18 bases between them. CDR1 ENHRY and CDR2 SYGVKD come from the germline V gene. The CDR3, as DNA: TGTGCCATCAGTCAGGACAGAGGCGGTGGCGATACGCAGTATTTT. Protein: CAISQDRGGGDTQYF.

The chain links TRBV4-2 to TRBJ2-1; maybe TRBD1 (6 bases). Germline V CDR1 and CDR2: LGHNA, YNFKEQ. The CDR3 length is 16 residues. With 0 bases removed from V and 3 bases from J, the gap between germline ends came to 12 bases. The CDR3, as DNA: TGTGCCAGCAGCCAAGAGATGGGGGCCGGCTACAATGAGCAGTTCTTC. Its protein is CASSQEMGAGYNEQFF.

The CDR3 region has the DNA TGCAGCGTTCGGGACAGGAATTATGGCTACACCTTC. Translation: CSVRDRNYGYTF. The J gene is TRBJ1-2, the V gene TRBV29-1; 8 positions match TRBD1. Germline trimming cut 5 bases from V and 5 bases from J; bases unmatched to any gene: 4. Germline values: CDR1 SQVTM, CDR2 ANQGSEA. This CDR3 is 12 amino acids long.

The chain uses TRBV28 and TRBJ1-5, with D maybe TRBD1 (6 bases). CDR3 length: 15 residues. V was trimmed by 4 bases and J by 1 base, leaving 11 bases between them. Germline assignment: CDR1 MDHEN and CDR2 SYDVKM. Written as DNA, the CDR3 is TGTGCCAGCAGTTCCAGGGGTAGGAGCAATCAGCCCCAGCATTTT. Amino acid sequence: CASSSRGRSNQPQHF.

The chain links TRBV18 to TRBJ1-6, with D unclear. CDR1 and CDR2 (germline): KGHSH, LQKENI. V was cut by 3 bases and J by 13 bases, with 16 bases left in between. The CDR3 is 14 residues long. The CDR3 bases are TGTGCCAGCTCACCTCCCCGGGATACCGGGCCCCTCCACTTT. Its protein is CASSPPRDTGPLHF.

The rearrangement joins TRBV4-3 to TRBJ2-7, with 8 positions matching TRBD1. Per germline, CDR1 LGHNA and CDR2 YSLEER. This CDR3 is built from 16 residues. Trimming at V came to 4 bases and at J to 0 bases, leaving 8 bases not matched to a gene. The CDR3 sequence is CASSPGDRGLSYEQYF. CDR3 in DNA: TGCGCCAGCAGCCCCGGAGACAGGGGTCTCTCCTACGAGCAGTACTTC.

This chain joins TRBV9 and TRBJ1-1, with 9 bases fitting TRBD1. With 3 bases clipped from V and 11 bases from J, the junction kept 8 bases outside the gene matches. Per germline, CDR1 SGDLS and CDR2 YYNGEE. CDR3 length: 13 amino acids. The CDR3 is CASSGGQGMEAFF. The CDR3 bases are TGTGCCAGCAGCGGAGGACAGGGGATGGAGGCTTTCTTT.